Listed below are T cell receptor beta chains from one sample, sequenced in a study of T cells in Graves' hyperthyroidism and ophthalmopathy. TCRdb passed the multiplex PCR reads through MiXCR, listing each CDR3 protein once. The sample has hundreds of thousands of distinct CDR3 sequences, 18% seen once; the top ten hold over 15%. What was sequenced was blood. These receptors were taken from a woman in her forties or fifties with Graves' hyperthyroidism that later progressed to Graves' ophthalmopathy. Both conserved end residues are part of each CDR3.

j_call v_call cdr3_aa
TRBJ1-2 TRBV20-1 CSAREGRANYGYTF
TRBJ1-1 TRBV27 CASKGRENTEAFF
TRBJ1-1 TRBV5-1 CASSKMTSLGTEAFF
TRBJ2-3 TRBV5-4 CASSLYRTQSTDTQYF
TRBJ1-2 TRBV5-1 CASSLRREDYGYTF
TRBJ1-5 TRBV12-3/TRBV12-4 CASRAGPENQPQHF
TRBJ2-7 TRBV18 CASSPPGRGGYEQYF
TRBJ2-5 TRBV27 CASSSGTSGVETQYF
TRBJ2-2 TRBV5-1 CASSLEASSTGELFF
TRBJ1-1 TRBV6-2/TRBV6-3 CASSGYPTENTEAFF
TRBJ1-6 TRBV7-3 CASSETGGGSPLHF
TRBJ2-1 TRBV6-1 CASSPRQGLYNEQFF
TRBJ1-5 TRBV10-3 CAISEGGDSNQPQHF
TRBJ2-7 TRBV5-1 CASSLIRNYEQYF
TRBJ2-3 TRBV5-1 CASSLALAGALTDTQYF
TRBJ1-5 TRBV12-3/TRBV12-4 CASSSTGPSQPQHF
TRBJ2-5 TRBV10-3 CAISESNTETQETQYF
TRBJ1-5 TRBV11-2 CASSLDGHSNQPQHF
TRBJ2-2 TRBV5-5 CASSPATGPHTGELFF
TRBJ1-1 TRBV19 CASSPGRSLNTEAFF
TRBJ1-1 TRBV5-1 CASSLADNTEAFF
TRBJ1-3 TRBV7-9 CASSSGTWNTIYF
TRBJ1-1 TRBV6-1 CASSTSTGTEAFF
TRBJ1-3 TRBV20-1 CSARLQGGGNTIYF